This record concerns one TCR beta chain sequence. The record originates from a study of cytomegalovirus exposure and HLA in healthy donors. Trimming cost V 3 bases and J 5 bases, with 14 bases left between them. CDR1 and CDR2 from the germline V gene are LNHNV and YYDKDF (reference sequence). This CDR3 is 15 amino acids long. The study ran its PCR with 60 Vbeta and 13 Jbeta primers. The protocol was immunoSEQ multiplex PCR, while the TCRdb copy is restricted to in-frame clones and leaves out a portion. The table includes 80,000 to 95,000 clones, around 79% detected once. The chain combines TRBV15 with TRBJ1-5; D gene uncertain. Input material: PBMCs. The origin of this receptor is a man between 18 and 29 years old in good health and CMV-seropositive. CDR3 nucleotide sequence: TGTGCCACCAGCAGGGGAGGTGGGGTAGATCAGCCCCAGCATTTT. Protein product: CATSRGGGVDQPQHF.